This TCR beta chain was sequenced in a study of regulatory T cells in long-lasting Graves disease. About the research overall: Over 5 years of antithyroid drugs plus positive TSH receptor antibodies defined persistent Graves' disease.

Time point indicated: persistent/refractory GD, antithyroid drugs over 5 years with positive TRAb. The authors made the TCR library using RNA they extracted from PBMCs. Roughly 9.2 milliliters of peripheral blood were drawn into EDTA tubes. In building TCR beta libraries, iRepertoire HTBI primers were used together with Arm-PCR of CDR3 regions. TCRdb fed the multiplex PCR reads into MiXCR, producing one record per CDR3 protein. The sample lists 600,000 to 850,000 distinct CDR3 sequences, around 30% occurring once. In its sample, this clonotype was seen a few times. This specimen consisted of peripheral blood mononuclear cells (PBMCs), obtained when the disease was refractory, from a patient treated with antithyroid drugs. This clonotype was sampled from a female donor with Graves disease.

The CDR3 spells CASSLWGDEQYF. The CDR3 nucleotides read TGCGCCAGCAGCTTGTGGGGTGACGAGCAGTACTTC. V is TRBV5-1 and J is TRBJ2-7; the D is unclear. The CDR3 is made up of 12 amino acids. V was cut by 1 base and J by 5 bases, with 7 bases left in between. Germline-derived CDR1 and CDR2 are SGHRS and YFSETQ. Combining the CDR3 with reference TRBV5-1 and TRBJ2-7 gives the whole variable domain KAGVTQTPRYLIKTRGQQVTLSCSPISGHRSVSWYQQTPGQGLQFLFEYFSETQRNKGNFPGRFSGRQFSNSRSEMNVSTLELGDSALYLCASSLWGDEQYFGPGTRLTVT.